The sequence of this T cell receptor beta chain was determined in a study of blood T cell repertoires in COVID-19 (dated by TCRdb to 2018 to 2020). For the study in its entirety: Collaborator samples came from the United States, Italy and Spain and covered acute and convalescent phases of COVID-19. The prospective study material was composed of cDNA or gDNA derived from T cells, B-cell-depleted T cells, or PBMCs. Deeply sampled blood TCRbeta repertoires from subjects exposed to, actively infected with, or recovered from COVID-19 were included in the dataset. The repertoires were released in a freely available public database meant as a resource for research on the immune response to SARS-CoV-2. The samples were drawn from two sources: the first 160 participants of the ongoing ImmuneRACE study, and 1,000 to 1,500 subjects contributed by 6 global collaborators. Where HLA class I and class II types were available, the types were taken from metadata supplied by the sample provider, not from assay-based typing. A de-identified subject ID, COVID-19 status, age in years and sex were almost always included in the sample metadata. The investigation overall reported the following: The amount of clinical and demographic metadata varied by source and participant and was provided uncurated.

Enrolling through a virtual design, the prospective study's participants ranged in age from roughly 18 to 89 years and lived across approximately 25 United States geographic areas. In the prospective study, cohorts were assigned on the basis of participant-reported clinical history obtained from a screening survey and a study questionnaire. For ImmuneRACE Cohort 3, a participant was defined as recovered based on two consecutive negative NP/OP PCR tests, clearance by a healthcare professional, or resolution of symptoms. In the prospective study, whole blood, serum and a nasopharyngeal or oropharyngeal swab were collected from each participant by mobile phlebotomists. Over a roughly two-month period, participants in the prospective study had the option of providing additional blood draws and questionnaires. Before DNA extraction, blood samples from the prospective study were shipped at room temperature or frozen.

The immunoSEQ Assay, a bias-controlled multiplex PCR, was used to amplify TCRbeta CDR3 regions from genomic DNA. The original methods were these. The number of nucleated cells in each sample was estimated by amplification of reference gene primers within the assay. To quantify the absolute abundance of each unique TCRbeta CDR3 rearrangement, sequence reads were collapsed and filtered. For each sample, productive Simpson clonality was calculated as the square root of Simpson's diversity index across productive rearrangements. The source is immuneACCESS, and TCRdb retained only in-frame sequences with V and J called. Part of the clones is not carried over; for the studies checked, unresolved V genes explain less than half of this, and the remainder is unexplained. V and J calls and clone size are as listed in that table; D and trimming were resolved from the DNA. Present in this sample are approximately 380,000 clones, 88% of which were seen just once. Together, the top ten hold approximately 1.2% of the sample.

The germline V gene (reference sequence) provides CDR1 MNHEY and CDR2 SMNVEV. The trim is 4 bases for V and 0 bases for J, with a gap of 13 bases between the germline ends. The CDR3, cysteine through phenylalanine, is 15 amino acids long. Here the CDR3 DNA is all that survives: 45 bases in frame from base 1. With respect to this clone: No cognate antigen has been identified for it. Base qualities are not provided; no much larger clone lies one nucleotide away.

Source material: PBMCs or T cells enriched from blood (not recorded which). This TCR came from a woman in her late teens or twenties who had recovered from COVID-19. This receptor chain uses TRBV27 and TRBJ2-7; tentative D gene TRBD2, with 6 bases matching. The bases read TGTGCCAGCAGTTCCCCCGGGACTGCCTCCTACGAGCAGTACTTC. It specifies CASSSPGTASYEQYF.